This T cell receptor beta chain was recovered during a study of control samples from healthy donors and cancer patients. Clones were sequenced by immunoSEQ multiplex PCR, and TCRdb holds only the in-frame ones, with some missing. Of 90,000 to 100,000 clones in the sample, around three quarters were seen once. This sequence originates from a woman aged 25 to 39 in good health. Sequencing used blood.

The CDR3 region has the DNA TGCGCCAGCAGCTTGACCTCAAACAGGGTCGGTGGCCATGAAGCTTTCTTT. It is translated as CASSLTSNRVGGHEAFF. V gene TRBV5-1 combines with J gene TRBJ1-1; D possibly corresponds to TRBD1 (6 bases). Germline V gene sequence: CDR1 SGHRS, CDR2 YFSETQ. V was clipped by 1 base and J by 7 bases, with 23 bases between them. The CDR3 contains 17 residues. Full variable domain (missing parts from reference TRBV5-1 and TRBJ1-1): KAGVTQTPRYLIKTRGQQVTLSCSPISGHRSVSWYQQTPGQGLQFLFEYFSETQRNKGNFPGRFSGRQFSNSRSEMNVSTLELGDSALYLCASSLTSNRVGGHEAFFGQGTRLTVV.